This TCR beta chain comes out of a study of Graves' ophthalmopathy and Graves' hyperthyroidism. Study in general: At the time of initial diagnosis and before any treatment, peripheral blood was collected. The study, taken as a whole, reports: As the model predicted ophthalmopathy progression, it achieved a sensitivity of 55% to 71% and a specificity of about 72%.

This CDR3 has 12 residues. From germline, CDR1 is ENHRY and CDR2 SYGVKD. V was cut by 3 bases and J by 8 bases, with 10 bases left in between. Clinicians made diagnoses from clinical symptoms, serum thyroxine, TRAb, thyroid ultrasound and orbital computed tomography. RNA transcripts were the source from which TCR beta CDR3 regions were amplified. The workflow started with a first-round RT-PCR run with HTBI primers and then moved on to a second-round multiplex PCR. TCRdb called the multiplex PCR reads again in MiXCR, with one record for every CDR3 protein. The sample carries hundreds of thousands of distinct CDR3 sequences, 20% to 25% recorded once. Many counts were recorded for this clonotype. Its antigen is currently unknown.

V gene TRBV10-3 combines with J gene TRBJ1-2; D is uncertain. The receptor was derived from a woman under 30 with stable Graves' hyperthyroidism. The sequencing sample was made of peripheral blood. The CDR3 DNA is TGTGCCATCAGTGATTCGAGTTCCGGCTACACCTTC. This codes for CAISDSSSGYTF.